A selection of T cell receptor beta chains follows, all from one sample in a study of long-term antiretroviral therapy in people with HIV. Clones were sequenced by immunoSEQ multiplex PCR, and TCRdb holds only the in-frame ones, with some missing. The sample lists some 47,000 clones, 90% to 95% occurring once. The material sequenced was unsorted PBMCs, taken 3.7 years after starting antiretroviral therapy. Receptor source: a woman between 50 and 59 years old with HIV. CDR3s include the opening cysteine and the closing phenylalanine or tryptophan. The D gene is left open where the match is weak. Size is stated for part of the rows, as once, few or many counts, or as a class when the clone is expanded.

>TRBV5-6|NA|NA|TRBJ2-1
TGTGCCAGCAGCTTGGGGGGCTCCTACAATGAGCAGTTCTTC
CASSLGGSYNEQFF
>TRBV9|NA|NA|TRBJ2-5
TGTGCCAGCAGCGTAGAAGGGGGGCGGTGGGAGACCCAGTACTTC
CASSVEGGRWETQYF
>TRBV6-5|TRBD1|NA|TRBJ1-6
TGTGCCAGCAGCGGGACAGATAATTCACCCCTCCACTTT
CASSGTDNSPLHF
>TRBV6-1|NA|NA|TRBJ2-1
TGTGCCAGCACTGGGGACACTGCCTACAATGAGCAGTTCTTC
CASTGDTAYNEQFF
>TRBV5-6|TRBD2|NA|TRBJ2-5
TGTGCCAGCAGCTTCAGCGGGGGCGGGGGAGAGACCCAGTACTTC
CASSFSGGGGETQYF
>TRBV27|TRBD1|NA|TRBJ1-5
TGTGCCAGCAGTTCCCTCGACAGGGGGCAGGGACAGCCCCAGCATTTT
CASSSLDRGQGQPQHF
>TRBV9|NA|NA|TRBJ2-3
TGTGCCAGCAGCGTAGAGGGCTTTAGGACAGATACGCAGTATTTT
CASSVEGFRTDTQYF
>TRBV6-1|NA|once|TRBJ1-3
TGTGCCAGCAGTCCCGGGACGGTTGGAAACACCATATATTTT
CASSPGTVGNTIYF
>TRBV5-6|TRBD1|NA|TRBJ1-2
TGTGCCAGCAGCCCGACAGGGAGCCCCTATGGCTACACCTTC
CASSPTGSPYGYTF
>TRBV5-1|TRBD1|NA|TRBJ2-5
TGCGCCAGCAGCACAGGGGGCCAGGAGACCCAGTACTTC
CASSTGGQETQYF
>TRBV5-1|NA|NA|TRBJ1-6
TGCGCCAGCAGCTTGGGGCCAGAAAATAATTCACCCCTCCACTTT
CASSLGPENNSPLHF
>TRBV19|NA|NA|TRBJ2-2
TGTGCCAGTAGTCCCTATCGGGGCAGGGCCACGACCTACACCGGGGAGCTGTTTTTT
CASSPYRGRATTYTGELFF
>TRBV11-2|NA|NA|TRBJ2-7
TGTGCCAGCAGCTTAGGACCAGGGAAGGAGTACGAGCAGTACTTC
CASSLGPGKEYEQYF
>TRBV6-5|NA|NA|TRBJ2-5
TGTGCCAGCAGTTACTGTTACCAAGAGACCCAGTACTTC
CASSYCYQETQYF
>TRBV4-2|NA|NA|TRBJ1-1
TGTGCCAGCAGCCAAGTTACGGGACACACTGAAGCTTTCTTT
CASSQVTGHTEAFF
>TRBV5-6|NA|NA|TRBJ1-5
TGTGCCAGCAGCCCCGGCTGGGGGTCAGATCAGCCCCAGCATTTT
CASSPGWGSDQPQHF
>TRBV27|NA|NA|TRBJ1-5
TGTGCCAGCAGTTTAGAGGGGGTCCATCAGCCCCAGCATTTT
CASSLEGVHQPQHF
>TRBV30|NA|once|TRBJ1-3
TGTGCCTGGAATCCAGGGTCGGGGGGAAACACCATATATTTT
CAWNPGSGGNTIYF
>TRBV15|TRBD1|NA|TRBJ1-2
TGTGCCACCAGCACTCGGGACAGGGGAGGGAATGGCTACACCTTC
CATSTRDRGGNGYTF
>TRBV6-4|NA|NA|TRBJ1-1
TGTGCCAGCAGCTTATTTGCCGGCCCTGAAGCTTTCTTT
CASSLFAGPEAFF
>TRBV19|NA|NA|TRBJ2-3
TGTGCCAGTAGAACGGAAGCAAGCACAGATACGCAGTATTTT
CASRTEASTDTQYF
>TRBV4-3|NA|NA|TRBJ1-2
TGCGCCAGCAGCCCTCAGAATGAGGAATATGGCTACACCTTC
CASSPQNEEYGYTF
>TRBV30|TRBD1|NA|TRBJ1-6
TGTGCCTGGTGGGGGACAGGGGATTCACCCCTCCACTTT
CAWWGTGDSPLHF
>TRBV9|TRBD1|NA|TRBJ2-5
TGTGCCAGCAGCCAGACAGGGCTGGGGGAGACCCAGTACTTC
CASSQTGLGETQYF
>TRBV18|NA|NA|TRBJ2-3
TGTGCCAGCTCACTATTAGCGGTTACCACAGATACGCAGTATTTT
CASSLLAVTTDTQYF
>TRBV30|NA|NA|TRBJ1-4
TGTGCCTGGAGTGTAGGGACTGCAGGGGAAAAACTGTTTTTT
CAWSVGTAGEKLFF
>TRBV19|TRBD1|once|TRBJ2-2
TGTGCCAGTAGTCCACCGGGACAGGGCACCGGGGAGCTGTTTTTT
CASSPPGQGTGELFF
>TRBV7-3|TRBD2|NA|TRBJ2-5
TGTGCCAGCAGCCCCCTAGCGGGGGGTGGGGAGACCCAGTACTTC
CASSPLAGGGETQYF
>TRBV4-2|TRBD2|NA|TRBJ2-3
TGTGCCAGCAGCCAACTAGCGGGGGGGCGAGATACGCAGTATTTT
CASSQLAGGRDTQYF
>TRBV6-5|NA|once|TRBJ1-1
TGTGCCAGCAGTAAGGGACAGAACACTGAAGCTTTCTTT
CASSKGQNTEAFF
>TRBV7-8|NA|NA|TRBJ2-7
TGTGCCAGCAGCTTAGACAGGGGGGGCTCCTACGAGCAGTACTTC
CASSLDRGGSYEQYF
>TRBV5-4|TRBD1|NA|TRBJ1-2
TGTGCCAGCAGCTTGAACAGGGGAGTATCAGAGACCTATGGCTACACCTTC
CASSLNRGVSETYGYTF
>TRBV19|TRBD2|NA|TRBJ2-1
TGTGCCAGTAGTATATCGCGGGGGGTCGGGAATGAGCAGTTCTTC
CASSISRGVGNEQFF
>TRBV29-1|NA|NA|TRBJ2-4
TGCAGCGTTGAAAGTCCAGGGGACAAAAACATTCAGTACTTC
CSVESPGDKNIQYF
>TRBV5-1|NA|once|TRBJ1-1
TGCGCCAGCAGCTTTACCTCGAACACTGAAGCTTTCTTT
CASSFTSNTEAFF
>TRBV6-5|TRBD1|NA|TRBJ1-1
TGTGCCAGCAGGTCCGGGACAGCGAACACTGAAGCTTTCTTT
CASRSGTANTEAFF
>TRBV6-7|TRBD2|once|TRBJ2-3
TGTGCCAGCAGTTACACCCACTGGAGGGCCCGCGGGGGGGCCGATACGCAGTATTTT
CASSYTHWRARGGADTQYF
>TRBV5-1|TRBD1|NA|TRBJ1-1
TGCGCCAGCAGCCCGACAGGGGTAAACCCTGAAGCTTTCTTT
CASSPTGVNPEAFF
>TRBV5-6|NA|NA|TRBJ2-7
TGTGCCAGCAGCTTGGGACAGACGAGCTACGAGCAGTACTTC
CASSLGQTSYEQYF
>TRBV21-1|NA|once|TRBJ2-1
TGTGCCAGCAGCAAACTCGGTCCCCCAGGGACAGCCCAATACAATGAGCAGTTCTTC
CASSKLGPPGTAQYNEQFF
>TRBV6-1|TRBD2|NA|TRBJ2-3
TGTGCCAGCAGCGGGACTAGCGGGGCGGATACGCAGTATTTT
CASSGTSGADTQYF
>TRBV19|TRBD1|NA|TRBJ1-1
TGTGCCAGTAGTCGAGGACAGGGGGTAAACACTGAAGCTTTCTTT
CASSRGQGVNTEAFF
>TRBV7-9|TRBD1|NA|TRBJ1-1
TGTGCCAGCAGCACAGCATCCAGGGGGGACACTGAAGCTTTCTTT
CASSTASRGDTEAFF
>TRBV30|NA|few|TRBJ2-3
TGTGCCTGGGACGTAGGATTACAGGCAGGCACAGATACGCAGTATTTT
CAWDVGLQAGTDTQYF
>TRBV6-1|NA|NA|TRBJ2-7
TGTGCCAGCAGTGGGACCCCACACAACGAGCAGTACTTC
CASSGTPHNEQYF
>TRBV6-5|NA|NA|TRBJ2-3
TGTGCCAGCAGTTACAGGACTTTTGATACGCAGTATTTT
CASSYRTFDTQYF
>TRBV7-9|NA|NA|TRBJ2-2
TGTGCCAGTACCTATACCGGGGAGCTGTTTTTT
CASTYTGELFF
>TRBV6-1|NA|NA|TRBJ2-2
TGTGCCAGCAGTCGAGGGGGGCCCGGGGAGCTGTTTTTT
CASSRGGPGELFF
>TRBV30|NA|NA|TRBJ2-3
TGTGCCTGGAGTGTTGATTTGTGGATTAAGTATTTT
CAWSVDLWIKYF